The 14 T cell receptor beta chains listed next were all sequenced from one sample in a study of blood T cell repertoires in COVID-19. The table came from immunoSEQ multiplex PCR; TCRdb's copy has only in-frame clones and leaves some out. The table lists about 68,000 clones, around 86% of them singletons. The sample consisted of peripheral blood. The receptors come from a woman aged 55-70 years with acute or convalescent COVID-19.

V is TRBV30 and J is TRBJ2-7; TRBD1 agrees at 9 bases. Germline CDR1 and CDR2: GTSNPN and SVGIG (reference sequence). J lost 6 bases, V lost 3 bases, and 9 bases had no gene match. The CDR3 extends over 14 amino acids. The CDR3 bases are TGTGCCTGGAGCGGAGGGACAGGGCTCTCCGAGCAGTACTTC. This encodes CAWSGGTGLSEQYF.

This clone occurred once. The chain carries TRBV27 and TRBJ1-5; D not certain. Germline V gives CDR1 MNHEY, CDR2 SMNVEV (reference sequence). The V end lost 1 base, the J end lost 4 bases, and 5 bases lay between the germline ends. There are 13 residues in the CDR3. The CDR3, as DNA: TGTGCCAGCAGTTTATATCGGAATCAGCCCCAGCATTTT. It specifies CASSLYRNQPQHF.

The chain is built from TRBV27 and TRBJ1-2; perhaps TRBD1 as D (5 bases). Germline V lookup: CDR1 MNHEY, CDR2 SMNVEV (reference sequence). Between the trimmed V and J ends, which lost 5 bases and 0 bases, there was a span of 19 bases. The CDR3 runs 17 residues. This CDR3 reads CASSRTAGVSANYGYTF. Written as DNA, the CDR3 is TGTGCCAGCAGTCGAACCGCGGGGGTGTCTGCTAACTATGGCTACACCTTC.

The CDR3 region is CASRDRLSTDTQYF. The CDR3 DNA follows: TGTGCCAGCAGGGACAGACTGAGCACAGATACGCAGTATTTT. The V call is TRBV7-9, the J call TRBJ2-3; the D gene is possibly TRBD1 (6 bases). There are 14 residues in the CDR3. CDR1 and CDR2 from the germline V gene are SEHNR and FQNEAQ (reference sequence). V was shortened by 6 bases and J by 0 bases, with 10 bases between the two germline ends.

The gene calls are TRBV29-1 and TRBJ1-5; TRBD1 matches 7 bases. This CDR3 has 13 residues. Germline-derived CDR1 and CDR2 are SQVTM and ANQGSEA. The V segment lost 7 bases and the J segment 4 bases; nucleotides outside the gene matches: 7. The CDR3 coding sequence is TGCAGCGCAAACACAGGGGTTAATCAGCCCCAGCATTTT. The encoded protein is CSANTGVNQPQHF.

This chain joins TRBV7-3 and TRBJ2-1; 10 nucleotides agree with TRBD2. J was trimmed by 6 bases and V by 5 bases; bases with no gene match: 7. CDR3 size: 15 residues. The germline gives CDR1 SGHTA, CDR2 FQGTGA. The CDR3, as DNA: TGTGCCAGCAGCGAACAAGCGGGGGGGTTCAATGAGCAGTTCTTC. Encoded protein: CASSEQAGGFNEQFF.

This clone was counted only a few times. The CDR3 is CASSYVDYEQYF. The DNA of the CDR3 is TGTGCCAGCAGTTACGTAGATTACGAGCAGTACTTC. V and J are TRBV6-5 and TRBJ2-7; D not certain. CDR1 and CDR2 (germline): MNHEY, SVGAGI. V dropped 2 bases and J dropped 4 bases, with 6 bases sitting between them. The CDR3 length is 12 residues.

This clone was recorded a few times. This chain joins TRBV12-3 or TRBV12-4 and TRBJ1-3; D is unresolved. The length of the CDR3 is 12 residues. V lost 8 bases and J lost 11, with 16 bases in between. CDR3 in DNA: TGTGCCAGCTCAGCAGCAAGAGGCGCCATATATTTT. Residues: CASSAARGAIYF.

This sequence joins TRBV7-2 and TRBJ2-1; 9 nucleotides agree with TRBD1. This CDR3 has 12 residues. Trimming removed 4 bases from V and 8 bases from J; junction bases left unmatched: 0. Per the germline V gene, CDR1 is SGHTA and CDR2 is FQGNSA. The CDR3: CASSWTGDEQFF. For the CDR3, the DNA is TGTGCCAGCAGCTGGACAGGGGATGAGCAGTTCTTC.

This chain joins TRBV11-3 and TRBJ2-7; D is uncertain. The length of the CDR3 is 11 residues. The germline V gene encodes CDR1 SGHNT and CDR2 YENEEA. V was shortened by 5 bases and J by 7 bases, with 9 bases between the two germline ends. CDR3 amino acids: CASSGNGEQYF. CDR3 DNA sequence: TGTGCCAGCAGCGGAAACGGGGAGCAGTACTTC. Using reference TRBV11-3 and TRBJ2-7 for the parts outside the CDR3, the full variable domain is EAGVVQSPRYKIIEKKQPVAFWCNPISGHNTLYWYLQNLGQGPELLIRYENEEAVDDSQLPKDRFSAERLKGVDSTLKIQPAELGDSAVYLCASSGNGEQYFGPGTRLTVT.

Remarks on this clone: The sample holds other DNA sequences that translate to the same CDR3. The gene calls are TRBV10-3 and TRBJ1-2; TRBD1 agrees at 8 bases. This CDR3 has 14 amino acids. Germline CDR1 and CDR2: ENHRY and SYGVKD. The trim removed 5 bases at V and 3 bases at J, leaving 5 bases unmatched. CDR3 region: CAISLGQGDYGYTF. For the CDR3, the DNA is TGTGCCATCAGTTTAGGACAGGGAGACTATGGCTACACCTTC.

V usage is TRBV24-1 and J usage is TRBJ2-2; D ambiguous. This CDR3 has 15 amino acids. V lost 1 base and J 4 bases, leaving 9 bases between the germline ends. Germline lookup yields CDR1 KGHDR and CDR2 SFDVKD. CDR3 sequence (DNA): TGTGCCACCAGTGATTTCTCCAGGCCCACCGGGGAGCTGTTTTTT. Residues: CATSDFSRPTGELFF.

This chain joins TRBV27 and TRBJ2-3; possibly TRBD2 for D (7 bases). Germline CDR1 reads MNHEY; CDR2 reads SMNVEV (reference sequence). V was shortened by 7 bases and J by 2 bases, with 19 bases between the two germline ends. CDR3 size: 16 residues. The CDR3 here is CASISLGRGHTDTQYF. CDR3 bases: TGTGCCAGCATCTCCCTCGGGCGGGGGCACACAGATACGCAGTATTTT.

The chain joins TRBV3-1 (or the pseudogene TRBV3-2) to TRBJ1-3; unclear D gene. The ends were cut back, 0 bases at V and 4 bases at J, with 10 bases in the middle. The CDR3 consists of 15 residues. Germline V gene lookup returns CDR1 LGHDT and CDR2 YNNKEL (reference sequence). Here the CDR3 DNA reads TGTGCCAGCAGCCAAGATCTAGTGGTAGGAAACACCATATATTTT. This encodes CASSQDLVVGNTIYF.